This T cell receptor (beta chain) was profiled in a study of T cell repertoires in cytomegalovirus infection. In TCRdb, the reads were re-called with MiXCR into one record per CDR3 protein. The sample includes about 250,000 distinct CDR3 sequences, 15% to 20% of them seen just once. This clonotype was sampled from a human donor in good health (CMV status not recorded). Some clones in this sample may be carry-over from other donors' samples. Sequencing used CD8+ T cells from PBMCs.

DNA for the CDR3: TGCGCCAGCAGCTTGTACTTGAATGGCGGCGGGGAGGCGGGTGAGCAGTTCTTC. Residues: CASSLYLNGGGEAGEQFF. The chain employs TRBV5-1 and TRBJ2-1; weak D call: TRBD2 (6 bases). Between the trimmed V and J ends, which lost 1 base and 9 bases, there was a span of 26 bases. The CDR3 is made up of 18 amino acids. Germline-derived CDR1 and CDR2 are SGHRS and YFSETQ.